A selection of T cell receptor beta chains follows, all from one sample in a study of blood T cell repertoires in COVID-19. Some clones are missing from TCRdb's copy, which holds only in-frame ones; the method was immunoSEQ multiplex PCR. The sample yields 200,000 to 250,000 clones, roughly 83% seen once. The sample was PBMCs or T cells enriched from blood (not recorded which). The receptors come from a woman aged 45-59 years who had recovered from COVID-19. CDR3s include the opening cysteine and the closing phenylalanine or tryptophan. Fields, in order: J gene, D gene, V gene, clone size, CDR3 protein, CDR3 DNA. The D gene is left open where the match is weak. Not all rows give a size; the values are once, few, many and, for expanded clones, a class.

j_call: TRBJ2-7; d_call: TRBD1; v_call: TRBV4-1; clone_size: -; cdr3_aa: CASSQMAGTALSYEQYF; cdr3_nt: TGCGCCAGCAGCCAAATGGCCGGGACAGCCTTATCCTACGAGCAGTACTTC
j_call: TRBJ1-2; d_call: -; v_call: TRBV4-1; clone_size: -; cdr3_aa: CASSQRVRDYGYTF; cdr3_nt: TGCGCCAGCAGCCAACGCGTCCGGGACTATGGCTACACCTTC
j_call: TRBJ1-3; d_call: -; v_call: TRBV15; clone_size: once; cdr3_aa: CATSSSVGMRPSGNTIYF; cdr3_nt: TGTGCCACCAGCAGTAGCGTAGGTATGCGGCCCTCTGGAAACACCATATATTTT
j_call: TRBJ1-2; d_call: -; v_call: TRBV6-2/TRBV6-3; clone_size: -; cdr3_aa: CASSYAKAQGSGGYTF; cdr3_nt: TGTGCCAGCAGTTACGCCAAGGCCCAGGGTTCGGGTGGCTACACCTTC
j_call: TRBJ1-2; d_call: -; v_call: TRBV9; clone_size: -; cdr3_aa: CASSVDSSYGYTF; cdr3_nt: TGTGCCAGCAGCGTAGACAGTTCTTATGGCTACACCTTC
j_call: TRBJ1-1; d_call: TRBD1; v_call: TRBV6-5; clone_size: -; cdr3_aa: CASRGGQGANTEAFF; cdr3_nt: TGTGCCAGCAGAGGAGGACAGGGGGCGAACACTGAAGCTTTCTTT
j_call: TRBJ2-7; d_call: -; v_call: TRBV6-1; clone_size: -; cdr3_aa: CASSEYRVGPYEQYF; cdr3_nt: TGTGCCAGCAGTGAGTACAGAGTAGGCCCCTACGAGCAGTACTTC
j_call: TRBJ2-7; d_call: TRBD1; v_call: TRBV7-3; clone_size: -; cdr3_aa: CASSLGTGAGEQYF; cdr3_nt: TGTGCCAGCAGCTTAGGGACAGGAGCAGGCGAGCAGTACTTC
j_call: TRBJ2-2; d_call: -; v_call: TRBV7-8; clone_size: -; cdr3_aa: CASSSKETRWSGELFF; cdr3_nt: TGTGCCAGCAGCTCAAAAGAAACGAGGTGGTCCGGGGAGCTGTTTTTT
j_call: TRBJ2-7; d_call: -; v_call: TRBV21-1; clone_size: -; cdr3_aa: CASSNFQREYYEQYF; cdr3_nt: TGTGCCAGCAGCAATTTCCAGCGGGAGTATTACGAGCAGTACTTC
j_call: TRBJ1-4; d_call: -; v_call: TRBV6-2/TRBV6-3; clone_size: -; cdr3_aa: CASSSLGATNEKLFF; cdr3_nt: TGTGCCAGCAGTTCTCTCGGGGCAACTAATGAAAAACTGTTTTTT
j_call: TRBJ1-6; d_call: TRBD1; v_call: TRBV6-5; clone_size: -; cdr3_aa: CASRGQGGSPLHF; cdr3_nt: TGTGCCAGCAGAGGACAGGGTGGTTCACCCCTCCACTTT
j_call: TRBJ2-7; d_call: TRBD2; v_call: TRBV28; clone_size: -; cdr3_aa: CASKLGGAYEQYF; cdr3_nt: TGTGCCAGCAAACTGGGGGGGGCCTACGAGCAGTACTTC
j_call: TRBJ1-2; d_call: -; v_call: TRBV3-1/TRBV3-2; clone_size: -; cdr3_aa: CASSQRGYGYTF; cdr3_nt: TGTGCCAGCAGCCAGCGAGGGTATGGCTACACCTTC
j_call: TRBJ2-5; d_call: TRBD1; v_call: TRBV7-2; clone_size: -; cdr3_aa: CASTLRVAGGQETQYF; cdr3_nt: TGTGCCAGCACCCTGAGGGTTGCAGGGGGCCAAGAGACCCAGTACTTC
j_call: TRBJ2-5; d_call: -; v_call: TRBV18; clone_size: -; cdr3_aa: CASSKAVKATQETQYF; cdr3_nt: TGTGCCAGCTCAAAAGCGGTGAAAGCGACACAAGAGACCCAGTACTTC
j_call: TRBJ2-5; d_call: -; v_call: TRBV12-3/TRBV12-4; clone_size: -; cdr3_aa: CASSLWGEETQYF; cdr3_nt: TGTGCCAGCAGTTTATGGGGGGAGGAGACCCAGTACTTC
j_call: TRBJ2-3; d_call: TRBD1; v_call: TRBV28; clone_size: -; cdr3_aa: CASSLLAGTGFGDTQYF; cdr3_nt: TGTGCCAGCAGCCTCCTTGCCGGGACAGGGTTCGGGGATACGCAGTATTTT
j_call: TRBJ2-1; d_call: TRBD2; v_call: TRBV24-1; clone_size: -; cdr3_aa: CATSDRGTSGSRGQFF; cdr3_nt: TGTGCCACCAGTGATAGGGGGACTAGCGGGAGTCGGGGACAGTTCTTC
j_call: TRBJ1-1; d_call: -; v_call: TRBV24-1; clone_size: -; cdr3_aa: CATRADSRRNTEAFF; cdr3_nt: TGTGCCACCAGGGCGGACAGCCGGAGGAACACTGAAGCTTTCTTT
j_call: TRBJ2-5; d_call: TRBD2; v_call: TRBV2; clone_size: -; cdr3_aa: CASSPGGAQETQYF; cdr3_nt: TGTGCCAGCAGTCCCGGGGGGGCCCAAGAGACCCAGTACTTC
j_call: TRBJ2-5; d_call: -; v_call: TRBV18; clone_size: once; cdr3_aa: CASSRGRGGGETQYF; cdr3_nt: TGTGCCAGCTCACGGGGACGGGGAGGAGGAGAGACCCAGTACTTC